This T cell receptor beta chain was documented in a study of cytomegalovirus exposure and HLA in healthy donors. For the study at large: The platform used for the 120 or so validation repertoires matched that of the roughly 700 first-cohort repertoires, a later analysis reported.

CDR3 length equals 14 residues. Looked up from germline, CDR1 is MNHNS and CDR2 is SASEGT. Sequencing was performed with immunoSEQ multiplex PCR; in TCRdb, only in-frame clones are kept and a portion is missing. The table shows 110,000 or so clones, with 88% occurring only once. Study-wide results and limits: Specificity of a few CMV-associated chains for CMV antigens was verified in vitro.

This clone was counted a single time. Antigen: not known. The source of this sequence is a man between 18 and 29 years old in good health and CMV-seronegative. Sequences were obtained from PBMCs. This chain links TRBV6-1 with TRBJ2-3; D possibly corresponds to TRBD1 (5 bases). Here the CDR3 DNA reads TGTGCATCCACCCGGCAGGGAAATGCAGATACGCAGTATTTT. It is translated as CASTRQGNADTQYF.